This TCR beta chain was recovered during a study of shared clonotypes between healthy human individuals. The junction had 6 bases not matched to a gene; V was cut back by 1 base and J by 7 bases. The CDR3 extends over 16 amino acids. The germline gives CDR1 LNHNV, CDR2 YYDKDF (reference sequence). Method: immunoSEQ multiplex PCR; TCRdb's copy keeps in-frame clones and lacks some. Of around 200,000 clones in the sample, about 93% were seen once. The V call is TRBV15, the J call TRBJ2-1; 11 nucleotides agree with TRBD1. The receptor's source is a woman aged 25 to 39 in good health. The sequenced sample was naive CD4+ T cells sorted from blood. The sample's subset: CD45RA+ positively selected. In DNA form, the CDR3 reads TGTGCCACCAGCAGAGGAGGGGGACAGGGGGTGAATGAGCAGTTCTTC. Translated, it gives CATSRGGGQGVNEQFF.